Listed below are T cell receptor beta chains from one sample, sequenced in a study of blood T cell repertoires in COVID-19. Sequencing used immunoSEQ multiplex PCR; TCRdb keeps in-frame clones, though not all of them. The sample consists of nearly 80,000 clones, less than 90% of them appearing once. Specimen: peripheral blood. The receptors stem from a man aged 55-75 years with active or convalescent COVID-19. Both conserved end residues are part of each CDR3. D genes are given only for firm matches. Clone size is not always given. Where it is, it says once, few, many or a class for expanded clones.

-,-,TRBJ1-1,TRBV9,TGTGCCAGCAGGCCTGGGGGGGACACCAACACTGAAGCTTTCTTT,CASRPGGDTNTEAFF
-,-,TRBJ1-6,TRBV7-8,TGTGCCAGCAGCTTAGGAGGTCAGGGTAATTCACCCCTCCACTTT,CASSLGGQGNSPLHF
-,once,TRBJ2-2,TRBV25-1,TGTGCCAGCAGTCGTAGTCACGGGGAGCTGTTTTTT,CASSRSHGELFF
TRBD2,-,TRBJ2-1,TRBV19,TGTGCCAGTAGTACCGGAGCGGGGGGGTACAATGAGCAGTTCTTC,CASSTGAGGYNEQFF
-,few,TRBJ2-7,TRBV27,TGTGCCACCACTGGCGGCCAAACAGGGCTGTACGAGCAGTACTTC,CATTGGQTGLYEQYF
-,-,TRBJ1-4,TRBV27,TGTGCCAGCAGAGGCCTTCGGGGGACAACTAATGAAAAACTGTTTTTT,CASRGLRGTTNEKLFF
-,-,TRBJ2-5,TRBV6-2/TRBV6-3,TGTGCCAGCAGTTACATTAAAAAGCGACCCCAAGAGACCCAGTACTTC,CASSYIKKRPQETQYF
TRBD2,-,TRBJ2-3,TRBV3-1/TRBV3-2,TGTGCCAGCAGCCAAACTAGCGGGGAAGATACGCAGTATTTT,CASSQTSGEDTQYF
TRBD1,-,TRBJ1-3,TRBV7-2,TGTGCCAGCAGCTTTCAGGGGGCGCTTGGAAACACCATATATTTT,CASSFQGALGNTIYF
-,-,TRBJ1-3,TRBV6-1,TGTGCCAGCAGTGAATCTTACTCTGGAAACACCATATATTTT,CASSESYSGNTIYF
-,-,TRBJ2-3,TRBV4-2,TGTGCCAGCAGCCGGGCGTCGACTAGTTTCTTTCCGACAGATACGCAGTATTTT,CASSRASTSFFPTDTQYF
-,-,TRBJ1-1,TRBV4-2,TGTGCCAGCAGCCAGGGCGGGGGAACCGATATGAACACTGAAGCTTTCTTT,CASSQGGGTDMNTEAFF
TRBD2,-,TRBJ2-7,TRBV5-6,TGTGCCAGCAGCTTGGGACTCGGCGGGGGGCCCTTC,CASSLGLGGGPF
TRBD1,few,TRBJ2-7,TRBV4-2,TGTGCCAGCAGCCAGGGACAGGGGGCGTACGAGCAGTACTTC,CASSQGQGAYEQYF
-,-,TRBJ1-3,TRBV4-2,TGTGCCAGCAGCCAAGATTACGCAGGGGCTGGAAACACCATATATTTT,CASSQDYAGAGNTIYF
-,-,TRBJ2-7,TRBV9,TGTGCCAGCAGCGTAGGTACTAACTCCTACGAGCAGTACTTC,CASSVGTNSYEQYF
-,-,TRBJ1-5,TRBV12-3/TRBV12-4,TGTGCCAGCAGGGAGGGGCTAGCGGGGCCCCAGCATTTT,CASREGLAGPQHF
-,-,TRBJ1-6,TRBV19,TGTGCCAGTAGTCCCGCCCCAGGGGTAAGGAATTCACCCCTCCACTTT,CASSPAPGVRNSPLHF
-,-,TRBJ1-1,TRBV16,TGTGCCAGCAGCCTCCCCGGACTGTGGACTGAAGCTTTCTTT,CASSLPGLWTEAFF
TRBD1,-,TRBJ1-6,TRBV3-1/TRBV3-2,TGTGCCAGCAGCCAAGGGGACAGCAGGTCACCCCTCCACTTT,CASSQGDSRSPLHF
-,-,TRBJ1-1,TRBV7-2,TGTGCCAGCAGCTCGGCGGGGGCAGGCGTAGAGAACACTGAAGCTTTCTTT,CASSSAGAGVENTEAFF
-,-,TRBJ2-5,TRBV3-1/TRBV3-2,TGTGCCAGCAGCCAAAATCTTCACGGAGAGACCCAGTACTTC,CASSQNLHGETQYF
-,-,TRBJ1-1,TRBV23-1,TGCGCCAGCAGGTATGGTTTCGGGAACACTGAAGCTTTCTTT,CASRYGFGNTEAFF
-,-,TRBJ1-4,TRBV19,TGTGCCAGTAGGAACCGGGGAACAATCAGGTCTAATGAAAAACTGTTTTTT,CASRNRGTIRSNEKLFF
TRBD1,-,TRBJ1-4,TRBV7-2,TGTGCCAGCAGCGTACAGGGGGCCCTTAATGAAAAACTGTTTTTT,CASSVQGALNEKLFF
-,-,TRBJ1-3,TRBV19,TGTGCCAGTTATCTAGGAGGGTCTGGAAACACCATATATTTT,CASYLGGSGNTIYF
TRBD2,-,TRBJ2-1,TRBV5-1,TGCGCCAGCAGCTTGAGCGGGGGGCAGGGCAATGAGCAGTTCTTC,CASSLSGGQGNEQFF
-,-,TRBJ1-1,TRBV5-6,TGTGCCAGCAGCTCCGACAGTGTTAAAGCTTTCTTT,CASSSDSVKAFF
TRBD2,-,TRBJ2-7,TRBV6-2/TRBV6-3,TGTGCCAGCAGTCCCGGGACTAGCGGATTCTACGAGCAGTACTTC,CASSPGTSGFYEQYF
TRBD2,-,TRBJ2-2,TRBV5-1,TGCGCCAGCAGCTTGGGCGGGGGTGCGAACACCGGGGAGCTGTTTTTT,CASSLGGGANTGELFF
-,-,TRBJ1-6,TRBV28,TGTGCCATCAAACGGGGGGTCGGTAATTCACCCCTCCACTTT,CAIKRGVGNSPLHF
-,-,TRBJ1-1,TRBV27,TGTGCCAGCAGTTTATCAGCAGGACAGACGAACACTGAAGCTTTCTTT,CASSLSAGQTNTEAFF
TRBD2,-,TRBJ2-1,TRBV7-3,TGTGCCAGCAGCCCGGGTATTGGACTAGCGGGGGGGTCCTACAATGAGCAGTTCTTC,CASSPGIGLAGGSYNEQFF
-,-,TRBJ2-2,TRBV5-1,TGCGCCAGCAGCCGAACCGGGACACCGAACACCGGGGAGCTGTTTTTT,CASSRTGTPNTGELFF
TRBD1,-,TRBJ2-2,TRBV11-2,TGTGCCAGCAGCTCGCTAACAGGGGTTCGGGGGGAGCTGTTTTTT,CASSSLTGVRGELFF
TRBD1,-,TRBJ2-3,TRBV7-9,TGTGCCAGCAGCTTTGCCGGGACAGGGGGAGATACGCAGTATTTT,CASSFAGTGGDTQYF
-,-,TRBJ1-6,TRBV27,TGTGCCAGCAGTTTACAGGGGAGCTCCTATAATTCACCCCTCCACTTT,CASSLQGSSYNSPLHF
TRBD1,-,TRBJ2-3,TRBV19,TGTGCCAGTAGTGCTTGGGACAGGGGTCCCCAAGATACGCAGTATTTT,CASSAWDRGPQDTQYF
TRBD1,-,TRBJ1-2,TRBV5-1,TGCGCCAGCAGCCCGCCAGGACAGGACTATGGCTACACCTTC,CASSPPGQDYGYTF
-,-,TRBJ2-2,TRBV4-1,TGCGCCAGCAGCCAAGAGAGACAGGTTGGCGGGGAGCTGTTTTTT,CASSQERQVGGELFF
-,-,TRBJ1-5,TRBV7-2,TGTGCCAGCAGCTCGACGGGTAGCAATCAGCCCCAGCATTTT,CASSSTGSNQPQHF
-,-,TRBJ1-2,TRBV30,TGTGCCTGGAGTGTAAAGGGGTGGAACTATGGCTACACCTTC,CAWSVKGWNYGYTF
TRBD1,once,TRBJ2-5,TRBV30,TGTGCCTGGAGACCGGGACAGGGGTACCAAGAGACCCAGTACTTC,CAWRPGQGYQETQYF
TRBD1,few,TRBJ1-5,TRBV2,TGTGCCAGCAGCGGACAGGGCAGTCAGCCCCAGCATTTT,CASSGQGSQPQHF